The 27 T cell receptor beta chains in this list originate from one sample, sequenced in a study of blood T cell repertoires in COVID-19. Only in-frame clones appear in the TCRdb table, and some are missing; sequencing was by immunoSEQ multiplex PCR. The repertoire consists of 150,000 to 200,000 clones, with about 87% occurring once and the leading ten covering under 5%. Sequencing input: peripheral blood. The receptor source for this set is a woman aged 55-70 years who had recovered from COVID-19.

The chain uses TRBV6-2 or TRBV6-3 and TRBJ2-7, with D tentatively TRBD1 (5 bases). The CDR3 is 14 amino acids. Trimming took off 5 bases at V and 5 bases at J, with 16 bases between the two ends. From germline, CDR1 is MNHEY and CDR2 SVGEGT. CDR3 DNA sequence: TGTGCCAGCAGTACCCCACAGGCCCCCCACGAGCAGTACTTC. It encodes CASSTPQAPHEQYF.

The chain joins TRBV9 to TRBJ2-5, with TRBD2 identical over 9 bases. Looked up from germline, CDR1 is SGDLS and CDR2 is YYNGEE. Trimming removed 2 bases from V and 1 base from J; junction bases left unmatched: 0. The CDR3 consists of 14 residues. The DNA for the CDR3 is TGTGCCAGCAGCGTGACTAGCGGCCAAGAGACCCAGTACTTC. Amino acid sequence: CASSVTSGQETQYF. Using reference TRBV9 and TRBJ2-5 for the parts outside the CDR3, the full variable domain is DSGVTQTPKHLITATGQRVTLRCSPRSGDLSVYWYQQSLDQGLQFLIQYYNGEERAKGNILERFSAQQFPDLHSELNLSSLELGDSALYFCASSVTSGQETQYFGPGTRLLVL.

This sequence joins TRBV12-3 or TRBV12-4 and TRBJ1-1; possible D gene TRBD1, 6 bases. There are 12 residues in the CDR3. V was clipped by 3 bases and J by 6 bases, with 8 bases between them. CDR3 nucleotide sequence: TGTGCCAGCAGTTTGCGGGGGCCTGAAGCTTTCTTT. This translates into CASSLRGPEAFF.

This clone is a singleton in its sample. This chain uses TRBV18 with TRBJ2-3, with 9 bases matching TRBD1. V dropped 6 bases and J dropped 5; count of bases not matched to a gene: 9. Germline lookup yields CDR1 KGHSH and CDR2 LQKENI. The CDR3 sequence is 15 residues long. CDR3 region: CASSIFGQGIDTQYF. The CDR3 region has the DNA TGTGCCAGCTCGATATTCGGACAGGGGATAGATACGCAGTATTTT.

This rearrangement joins TRBV7-6 to TRBJ1-3, with 7 bases fitting TRBD1. The CDR3 totals 14 residues. Germline trimming cut 2 bases from V and 6 bases from J; bases unmatched to any gene: 4. The germline V gene has CDR1 SGHVS and CDR2 FNYEAQ. The CDR3 loop reads CASSLSQGQNTIYF. CDR3 sequence (DNA): TGTGCCAGCAGCTTATCACAGGGGCAAAACACCATATATTTT.

This clone was seen only a few times. V is TRBV5-1 and J is TRBJ2-4; 12 bases align to TRBD1. The CDR3 spans 19 residues. V lost 0 bases, J lost 3 bases, and 10 bases stayed unmatched. Germline assignment: CDR1 SGHRS and CDR2 YFSETQ. CDR3 amino acids: CASSLEGQGALKIKNIQYF. DNA for the CDR3: TGCGCCAGCAGCTTGGAGGGACAGGGGGCATTAAAGATCAAAAACATTCAGTACTTC.

This sequence joins TRBV3-1 (or the pseudogene TRBV3-2) and TRBJ1-5; TRBD1 is a possible D gene (6 bases). V was shortened by 1 base and J by 6 bases, with 13 bases between the two germline ends. Germline V CDR1 and CDR2: LGHDT, YNNKEL (reference sequence). The CDR3 runs 15 residues. CDR3 loop: CASSQARGAGQPQHF. In DNA form, the CDR3 reads TGTGCCAGCAGCCAAGCGCGGGGGGCGGGTCAGCCCCAGCATTTT.

The V and J genes are TRBV27 and TRBJ2-7; 10 bases are shared with TRBD1. The CDR3 is 16 residues long. Trimming took 6 bases from V and 3 from J; bases not matched to a gene: 11. Per germline, CDR1 MNHEY and CDR2 SMNVEV (reference sequence). CDR3 region: CASSLLPRTGGYEQYF. The CDR3 DNA is TGTGCCAGCAGCCTCCTCCCGAGGACAGGGGGCTACGAGCAGTACTTC.

This clone was observed a single time. V usage is TRBV4-1 and J usage is TRBJ1-4; D call uncertain. CDR1 and CDR2 from the germline V gene are MGHRA and YSYEKL. V was clipped by 1 base and J by 1 base, with 25 bases between them. The CDR3 spans 21 residues. The CDR3 nucleotides read TGCGCCAGCAGCCAAGCTCCAGGCGCACAGCTCGTAACGGAAACTAATGAAAAACTGTTTTTT. It is translated as CASSQAPGAQLVTETNEKLFF.

This clone was counted once. The chain is built from TRBV19 and TRBJ1-2; D is ambiguous. There are 16 residues in the CDR3. Between the trimmed V and J ends, which lost 5 bases and 8 bases, there was a span of 24 bases. The germline gives CDR1 LNHDA, CDR2 SQIVND (reference sequence). This CDR3 reads CASSLRPGRSAGGYTF. The CDR3 DNA follows: TGTGCCAGTAGTCTCCGACCGGGCAGGTCAGCGGGCGGCTACACCTTC.

V usage is TRBV18 and J usage is TRBJ2-7; 7 positions agree with TRBD1. The CDR3 consists of 14 residues. The junction had 6 bases not matched to a gene; V was cut back by 4 bases and J by 3 bases. Germline V gene sequence: CDR1 KGHSH, CDR2 LQKENI. In nucleotides, the CDR3 is TGTGCCAGCTCACGACAGGGTGCGGACTACGAGCAGTACTTC. This sequence encodes CASSRQGADYEQYF.

The chain carries TRBV27 and TRBJ1-5, with TRBD1 identical over 10 bases. The length of the CDR3 is 16 residues. Per the germline V gene, CDR1 is MNHEY and CDR2 is SMNVEV (reference sequence). Losses at the gene ends were 6 bases for V and 2 bases for J; bases not matched to a gene: 7. CDR3 sequence (DNA): TGTGCCAGCAGCTCGACAGGGGGCGGCGGCAATCAGCCCCAGCATTTT. The encoded protein is CASSSTGGGGNQPQHF.

CDR3 in amino acids: CATSDPGQRQNYGYTF. As DNA, the CDR3 is TGTGCCACCAGTGATCCCGGACAACGTCAGAACTATGGCTACACCTTC. The rearrangement links TRBV24-1 to TRBJ1-2; tentatively, D is TRBD1 (5 bases). The CDR3 runs 16 residues. Trimming took off 3 bases at V and 2 bases at J, with 15 bases between the two ends. The germline CDR1 and CDR2 sequences are KGHDR and SFDVKD.

J is TRBJ1-4 and V is TRBV27; TRBD1 matches at 7 bases. Germline CDR1 is MNHEY and CDR2 is SMNVEV (reference sequence). The CDR3 consists of 17 residues. Trimming at V came to 2 bases and at J to 3 bases, leaving 9 bases not matched to a gene. CDR3 in amino acids: CASSLGTRGPANEKLFF. DNA for the CDR3: TGTGCCAGCAGTTTAGGGACAAGGGGGCCCGCTAATGAAAAACTGTTTTTT.

The CDR3 protein is CASSSLAGGEQFF. CDR3 DNA sequence: TGCGCCAGCAGCTCTCTAGCGGGGGGCGAGCAGTTCTTC. This chain joins TRBV5-1 and TRBJ2-1; 11 bases agree with TRBD2. The V and J ends lost 3 bases and 10 bases, in that order; junction bases with no gene match: 3. The germline CDR1 and CDR2 sequences are SGHRS and YFSETQ. CDR3 size: 13 residues.

This clone showed up just a few times. This rearrangement joins TRBV2 to TRBJ2-2, with D possibly matching TRBD2 (5 bases). The V end was cut by 7 bases, the J end by 4 bases, with 13 bases between. CDR3 size: 14 residues. Per germline, CDR1 SNHLY and CDR2 FYNNEI. The CDR3 bases are TGTGCCAGCACTCCCACTAGTTTCACCGGGGAGCTGTTTTTT. Translated, it gives CASTPTSFTGELFF. The whole variable domain, remainder taken from reference TRBV2 and TRBJ2-2, is EPEVTQTPSHQVTQMGQEVILRCVPISNHLYFYWYRQILGQKVEFLVSFYNNEISEKSEIFDDQFSVERPDGSNFTLKIRSTKLEDSAMYFCASTPTSFTGELFFGEGSRLTVL.

The V gene is TRBV19, the J gene TRBJ1-6; D uncertain. This CDR3 has 13 residues. V lost 7 bases, J lost 10 bases, and 14 bases lay in between. Germline V gives CDR1 LNHDA, CDR2 SQIVND (reference sequence). The CDR3 sequence is CASNKGSGSPLHF. CDR3 in DNA: TGTGCCAGTAACAAGGGTTCGGGATCACCCCTCCACTTT.

The chain carries TRBV9 and TRBJ2-1; tentative D call: TRBD2 (6 bases). The CDR3 is 14 amino acids. Germline V gives CDR1 SGDLS, CDR2 YYNGEE. The V gene lost 0 bases and the J gene lost 8 bases, with 12 bases spanning the gap. CDR3 in DNA: TGTGCCAGCAGCGTAGTCGGGGCGGGGTATGAGCAGTTCTTC. This sequence encodes CASSVVGAGYEQFF. Full variable domain (remainder filled in from reference TRBV9 and TRBJ2-1): DSGVTQTPKHLITATGQRVTLRCSPRSGDLSVYWYQQSLDQGLQFLIQYYNGEERAKGNILERFSAQQFPDLHSELNLSSLELGDSALYFCASSVVGAGYEQFFGPGTRLTVL.

The chain combines TRBV12-3 or TRBV12-4 with TRBJ1-2; tentative D call: TRBD1 (5 bases). The CDR3 has 13 amino acids. V lost 6 bases, J lost 4 bases, and 12 bases lay in between. The CDR3 DNA reads TGTGCCAGCAGGACAGACAGTAGCTATGGCTACACCTTC. Its protein product is CASRTDSSYGYTF.

The J gene is TRBJ1-1, the V gene TRBV4-1; the match to TRBD1 covers 7 bases. The V segment lost 4 bases and the J segment 0 bases; nucleotides outside the gene matches: 5. The CDR3 is made up of 15 amino acids. CDR1 is MGHRA, CDR2 YSYEKL, per germline. The DNA of the CDR3 is TGCGCCAGCAGCCCTTACAGGGGTATGAACACTGAAGCTTTCTTT. Translation gives CASSPYRGMNTEAFF.

The rearrangement uses TRBV27 and TRBJ1-1; 7 bases line up with TRBD1. CDR3 length equals 14 residues. Germline lookup yields CDR1 MNHEY and CDR2 SMNVEV (reference sequence). V was clipped by 2 bases and J by 4 bases; unmatched bases: 4. The CDR3 DNA sequence: TGTGCCAGCAGTTTAGAGGGGGCGGGCACTGAAGCTTTCTTT. Its protein product is CASSLEGAGTEAFF.

This sequence joins TRBV14 and TRBJ2-7; 9 bases agree with TRBD1. Germline assignment: CDR1 SGHDN and CDR2 FVKESK. CDR3 length equals 15 residues. Trimming cost V 1 base and J 6 bases; bases outside gene matches: 7. The CDR3 coding sequence is TGTGCCAGCAGCCAAGCCGGGACAGGGACGGTCGAGCAGTACTTC. The encoded protein is CASSQAGTGTVEQYF.

The chain recombines TRBV28 with TRBJ1-2, with D perhaps matching TRBD1 (5 bases). Germline CDR1 reads MDHEN; CDR2 reads SYDVKM. Trimming stripped 6 bases from V and 4 bases from J, with 15 bases between. This CDR3 region has 14 residues. The CDR3 loop is CASSGTASSYGYTF. The CDR3 bases are TGTGCCAGCAGCGGGACTGCTAGCTCCTATGGCTACACCTTC.

The chain uses TRBV2 and TRBJ2-3; no clear D. The CDR3 loop spans 13 amino acids. Looked up from germline, CDR1 is SNHLY and CDR2 is FYNNEI. V lost 5 bases and J lost 3, with 9 bases in between. The CDR3 region is CASSSESTDTQYF. The CDR3 bases are TGTGCCAGCAGTTCCGAGTCTACAGATACGCAGTATTTT.

The chain joins TRBV5-5 to TRBJ1-5, with no clear D. The germline V gene has CDR1 SGHKS and CDR2 YYEKEE (reference sequence). V was shortened by 2 bases and J by 5 bases, with 8 bases between the two germline ends. CDR3 size: 13 residues. This CDR3 is CASSFRYDQPQHF. CDR3 DNA: TGTGCCAGCAGCTTCAGGTACGATCAGCCCCAGCATTTT. Variable domain in full (rest from reference TRBV5-5 and TRBJ1-5): DAGVTQSPTHLIKTRGQQVTLRCSPISGHKSVSWYQQVLGQGPQFIFQYYEKEERGRGNFPDRFSARQFPNYSSELNVNALLLGDSALYLCASSFRYDQPQHFGDGTRLSIL.

V gene TRBV9 combines with J gene TRBJ1-1; 8 nucleotides match TRBD1. The CDR3 has 17 amino acids. Trimming removed 4 bases from V and 1 base from J; junction bases left unmatched: 12. CDR1 SGDLS and CDR2 YYNGEE come from the germline V gene. The CDR3 loop reads CASSPRGGQGQNTEAFF. The CDR3 DNA reads TGTGCCAGCAGCCCCCGGGGTGGACAGGGTCAGAACACTGAAGCTTTCTTT.

The chain links TRBV12-3 or TRBV12-4 to TRBJ2-5, with D hard to call. The CDR3 has 13 amino acids. The ends were cut back, 5 bases at V and 5 bases at J, with 12 bases in the middle. The CDR3 reads CASSPAGTETQYF. CDR3 nucleotides: TGTGCCAGCAGTCCCGCAGGCACGGAGACCCAGTACTTC.